The T cell receptor beta chain under discussion was sequenced for a study of cytomegalovirus exposure and HLA in healthy donors. Study-level results: Reports showed the classifier diagnosing cytomegalovirus status with high specificity and sensitivity. Cytomegalovirus-associated status was assigned to more than 150 TCR beta chains.

Separate from the 666-subject first cohort, the 120-subject validation cohort was the one that the donors belonged to. J was trimmed by 6 bases and V by 0 bases; bases with no gene match: 11. Germline CDR1 reads SGHRS; CDR2 reads YFSETQ. The CDR3 contains 17 residues. This table comes from immunoSEQ multiplex PCR, and its TCRdb copy is limited to in-frame clones, with some not included. The table includes about 98,000 clones, about 90% detected once. Of note for this clone: Its target is not known.

The V call is TRBV5-1, the J call TRBJ2-1, with 8 nucleotides matching TRBD2. This clonotype originated in a man aged 18 to 29 in good health and CMV-seropositive. The material sequenced was PBMCs. DNA of the CDR3: TGCGCCAGCAGCTTGGTGGTCGGGGCGGGAGGTCGCAATGAGCAGTTCTTC. This encodes CASSLVVGAGGRNEQFF.